The TCR beta chain described here comes from a study of cytomegalovirus exposure and HLA in healthy donors. The study's findings and limits: In a later analysis, TCR beta V- and J-gene trimming showed a link to a missense DCLRE1C variant.

The V gene lost 3 bases and the J gene lost 6 bases, with 6 bases spanning the gap. The CDR3 length is 11 residues. CDR1 and CDR2 from the germline V gene are SGHAT and FQDESV (reference sequence). In its sample, this clone was seen once. Its specificity is unknown. Primers for the PCR totalled 60 Vbeta and 13 Jbeta. Sequenced by immunoSEQ multiplex PCR; TCRdb stores in-frame clones only, minus some. The top ten hold 6.5% to 8.5% of the sample, which has 53,000 or so clones, over 60% seen once. The sequence came from a man aged 25 to 45 in good health and CMV-seropositive. Specimen: PBMCs. This sequence joins TRBV11-1 and TRBJ2-7; D ambiguous. The CDR3 bases are TGTGCCAGCAGCTTTTCAATCGAGCAGTACTTC. This sequence encodes CASSFSIEQYF.